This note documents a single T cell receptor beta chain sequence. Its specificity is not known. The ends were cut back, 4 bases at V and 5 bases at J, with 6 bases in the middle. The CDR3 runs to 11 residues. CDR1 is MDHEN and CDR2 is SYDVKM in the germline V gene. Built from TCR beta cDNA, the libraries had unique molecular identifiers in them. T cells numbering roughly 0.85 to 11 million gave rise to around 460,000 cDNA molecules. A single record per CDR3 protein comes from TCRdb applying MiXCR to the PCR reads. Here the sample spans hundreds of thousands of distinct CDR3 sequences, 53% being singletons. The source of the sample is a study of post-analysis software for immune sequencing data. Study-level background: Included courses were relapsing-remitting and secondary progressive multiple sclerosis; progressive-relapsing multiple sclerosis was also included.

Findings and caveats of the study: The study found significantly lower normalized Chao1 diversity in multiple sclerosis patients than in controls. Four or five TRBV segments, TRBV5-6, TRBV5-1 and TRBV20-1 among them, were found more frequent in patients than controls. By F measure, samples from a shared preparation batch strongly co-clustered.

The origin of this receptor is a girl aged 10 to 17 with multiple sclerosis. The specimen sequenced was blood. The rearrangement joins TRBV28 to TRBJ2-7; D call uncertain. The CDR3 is CASSYQHEQYF. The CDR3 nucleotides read TGTGCCAGCAGTTATCAACACGAGCAGTACTTC.